This T cell receptor (beta chain) comes out of a study of shared clonotypes between healthy human individuals. Whole-study context: Three plates each covered CD4 naive and memory; CD8 naive two, CD8 memory one.

Per germline, CDR1 LNHDA and CDR2 SQIVND (reference sequence). V was pared by 4 bases and J by 7 bases, with 10 bases of the junction left unmatched. CDR3 length: 15 amino acids. Only CD45RO-negative cells positively selected for CCR7 counted as naive CD8 cells, so terminally differentiated effector memory CD45RA+ cells were excluded. Over several immunoSEQ plates, each subset's genomic DNA was distributed in even portions. The method was immunoSEQ multiplex PCR; TCRdb's version includes in-frame clones alone and lacks a portion of them. The data hold roughly 2 million clones, with just under 95% observed a single time.

The chain combines TRBV19 with TRBJ1-1, with 9 bases fitting TRBD1. The clonotype was recovered from a man younger than 35 in good health. The sample comprised naive CD8+ T cells sorted from blood. The CDR3 nucleotides read TGTGCCAGTAGTAGAGGACAGGGGACCCCTATTGAAGCTTTCTTT. Protein sequence: CASSRGQGTPIEAFF.